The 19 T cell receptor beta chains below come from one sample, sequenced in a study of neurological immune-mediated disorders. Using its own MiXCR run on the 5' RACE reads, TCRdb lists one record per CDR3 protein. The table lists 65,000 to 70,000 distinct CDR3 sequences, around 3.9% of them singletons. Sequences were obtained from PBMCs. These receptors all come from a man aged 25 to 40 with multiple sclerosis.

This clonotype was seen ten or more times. CDR3 sequence: CSASNWDSPSNQPQHF. DNA of the CDR3: TGCAGTGCTAGCAACTGGGACAGTCCAAGCAATCAGCCCCAGCATTTT. The chain has TRBV20-1 and TRBJ1-5, with TRBD1 identical over 7 bases. Losses at the gene ends were 3 bases for V and 1 base for J; bases not matched to a gene: 9. The CDR3 sequence is 16 residues long. From germline, CDR1 is DFQATT and CDR2 SNEGSKA (reference sequence).

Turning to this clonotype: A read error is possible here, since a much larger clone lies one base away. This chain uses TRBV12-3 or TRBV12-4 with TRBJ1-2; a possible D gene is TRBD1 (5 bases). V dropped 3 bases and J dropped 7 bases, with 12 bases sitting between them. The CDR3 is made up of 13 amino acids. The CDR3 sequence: CASSLGKGLGYTF. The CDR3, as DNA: TGTGCCAGCAGTTTGGGAAAGGGGCTTGGCTACACCTTC.

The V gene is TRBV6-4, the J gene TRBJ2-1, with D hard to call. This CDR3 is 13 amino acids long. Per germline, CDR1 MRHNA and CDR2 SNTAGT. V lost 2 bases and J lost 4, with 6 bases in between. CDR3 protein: CASSDRGYNEQFF. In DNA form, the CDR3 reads TGTGCCAGCAGTGACCGAGGATACAATGAGCAGTTCTTC.

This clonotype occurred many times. The CDR3 sequence is CSAALAGVVTDTQYF. In DNA, the CDR3 is TGCAGTGCCGCCTTGGCGGGGGTCGTAACAGATACGCAGTATTTT. The chain joins TRBV20-1 to TRBJ2-3; 7 positions match TRBD2. CDR3 length: 15 residues. Germline assignment: CDR1 DFQATT and CDR2 SNEGSKA (reference sequence). V shed 6 bases, J shed 3 bases, and the junction held 12 bases outside the gene matches.

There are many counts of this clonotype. In nucleotides, the CDR3 is TGCAGTGCTAGTATGGGGGTTCACAATGAGCAGTTCTTC. The encoded protein is CSASMGVHNEQFF. This chain connects TRBV20-1 to TRBJ2-1; D tentatively reads TRBD1 or TRBD2 (5 bases each). Germline CDR1 is DFQATT and CDR2 is SNEGSKA (reference sequence). CDR3 size: 13 residues. V lost 3 bases, J lost 5 bases, and 11 bases lay in between.

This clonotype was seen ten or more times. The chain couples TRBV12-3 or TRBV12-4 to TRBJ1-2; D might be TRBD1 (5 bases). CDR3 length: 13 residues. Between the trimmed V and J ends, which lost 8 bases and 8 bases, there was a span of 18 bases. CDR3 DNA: TGTGCCAGCGCCTTTGGGGGACTTCTAGGCTACACCTTC. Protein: CASAFGGLLGYTF.

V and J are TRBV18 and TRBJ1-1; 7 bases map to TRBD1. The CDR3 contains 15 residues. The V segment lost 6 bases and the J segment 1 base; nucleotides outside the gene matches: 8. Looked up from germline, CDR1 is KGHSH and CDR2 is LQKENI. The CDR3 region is CASSRGGQENTEAFF. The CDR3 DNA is TGTGCCAGCTCTCGGGGAGGACAGGAGAACACTGAAGCTTTCTTT.

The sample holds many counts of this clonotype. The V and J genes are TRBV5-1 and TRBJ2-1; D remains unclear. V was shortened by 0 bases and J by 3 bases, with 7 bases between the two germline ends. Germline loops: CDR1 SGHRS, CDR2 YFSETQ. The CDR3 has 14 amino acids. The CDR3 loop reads CASSLARNYNEQFF. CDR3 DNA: TGCGCCAGCAGCTTGGCTAGGAACTACAATGAGCAGTTCTTC.

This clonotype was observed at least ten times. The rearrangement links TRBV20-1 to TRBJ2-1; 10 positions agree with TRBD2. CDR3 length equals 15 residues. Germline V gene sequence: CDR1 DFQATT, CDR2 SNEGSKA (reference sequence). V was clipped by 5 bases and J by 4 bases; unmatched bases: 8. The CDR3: CSAQELAGTYNEQFF. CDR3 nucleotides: TGCAGTGCTCAGGAACTAGCGGGGACATACAATGAGCAGTTCTTC.

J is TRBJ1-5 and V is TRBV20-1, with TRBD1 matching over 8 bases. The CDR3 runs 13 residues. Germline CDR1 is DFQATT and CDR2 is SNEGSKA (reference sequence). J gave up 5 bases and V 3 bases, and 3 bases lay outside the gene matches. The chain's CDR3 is CSASSTGDQPQHF. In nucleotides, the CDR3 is TGCAGTGCTAGCTCGACAGGGGATCAGCCCCAGCATTTT.

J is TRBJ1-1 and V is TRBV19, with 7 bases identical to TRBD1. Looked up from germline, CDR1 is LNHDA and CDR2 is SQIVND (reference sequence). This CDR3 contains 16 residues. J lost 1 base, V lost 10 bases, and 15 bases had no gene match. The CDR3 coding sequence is TGTGCCACCAGGGGGACTTTCCTCGGGCGGAACACTGAAGCTTTCTTT. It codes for CATRGTFLGRNTEAFF.

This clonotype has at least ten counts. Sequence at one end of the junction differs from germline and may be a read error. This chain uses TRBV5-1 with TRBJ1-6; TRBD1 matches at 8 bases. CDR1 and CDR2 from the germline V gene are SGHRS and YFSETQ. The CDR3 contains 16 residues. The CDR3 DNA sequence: TGCGCCAGCAGCTTCCTTCCGGGACAGGATAATTCACCCCTCAACTTT. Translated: CASSFLPGQDNSPLNF.

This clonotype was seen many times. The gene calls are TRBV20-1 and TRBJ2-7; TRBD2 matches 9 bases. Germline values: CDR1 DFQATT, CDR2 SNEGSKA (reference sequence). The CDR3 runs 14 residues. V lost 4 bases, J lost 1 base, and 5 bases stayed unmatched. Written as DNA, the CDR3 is TGCAGTGCTAACCCGACTAGCGGTTCCTACGAGCAGTACTTC. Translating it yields CSANPTSGSYEQYF.

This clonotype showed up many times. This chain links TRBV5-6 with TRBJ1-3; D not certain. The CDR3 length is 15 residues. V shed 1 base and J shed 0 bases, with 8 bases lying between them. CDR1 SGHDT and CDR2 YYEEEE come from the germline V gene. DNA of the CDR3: TGTGCCAGCAGCTTGAGAACGGGCTCTGGAAACACCATATATTTT. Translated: CASSLRTGSGNTIYF.

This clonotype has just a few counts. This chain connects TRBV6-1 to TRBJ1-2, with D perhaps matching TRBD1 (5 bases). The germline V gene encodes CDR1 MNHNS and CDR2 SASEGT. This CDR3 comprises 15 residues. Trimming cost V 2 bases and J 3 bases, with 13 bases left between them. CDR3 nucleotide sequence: TGTGCCAGCAGTGAAACCGACAGCGGGGACTATGGCTACACCTTC. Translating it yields CASSETDSGDYGYTF.

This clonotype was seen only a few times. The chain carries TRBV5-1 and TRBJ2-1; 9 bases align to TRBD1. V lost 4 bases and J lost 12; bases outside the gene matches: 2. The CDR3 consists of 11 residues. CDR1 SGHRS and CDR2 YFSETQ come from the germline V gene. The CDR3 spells CASSTDRGQFF. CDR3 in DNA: TGCGCCAGCAGCACGGACAGGGGGCAGTTCTTC. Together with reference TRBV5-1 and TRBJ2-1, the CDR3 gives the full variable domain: KAGVTQTPRYLIKTRGQQVTLSCSPISGHRSVSWYQQTPGQGLQFLFEYFSETQRNKGNFPGRFSGRQFSNSRSEMNVSTLELGDSALYLCASSTDRGQFFGPGTRLTVL.

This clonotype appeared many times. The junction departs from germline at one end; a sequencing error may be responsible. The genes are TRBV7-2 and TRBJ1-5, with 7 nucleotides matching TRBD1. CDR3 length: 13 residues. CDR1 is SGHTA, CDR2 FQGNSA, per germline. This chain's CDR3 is CASSPDRNQPQNF. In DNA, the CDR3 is TGTGCCAGCAGCCCGGACAGGAACCAGCCCCAGAATTTT. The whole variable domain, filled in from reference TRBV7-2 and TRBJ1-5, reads GAGVSQSPSNKVTEKGKDVELRCDPISGHTALYWYRQSLGQGLEFLIYFQGNSAPDKSGLPSDRFSAERTGGSVSTLTIQRTQQEDSAVYLCASSPDRNQPQNFGDGTRLSIL.

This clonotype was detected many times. In nucleotides, the CDR3 is TGTGCCACCGCCGAAATTAAAGGGGAGACCCAGTACTTC. Translation: CATAEIKGETQYF. The gene calls are TRBV15 and TRBJ2-5; no firm D call. Per the germline V gene, CDR1 is LNHNV and CDR2 is YYDKDF (reference sequence). V lost 8 bases and J 5 bases, leaving 15 bases between the germline ends. This CDR3 has 13 residues.

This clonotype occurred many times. This CDR3 is CASSDLDRVHEQFF. CDR3 in DNA: TGCGCCAGCAGTGACCTGGACAGGGTACATGAGCAGTTCTTC. V is TRBV10-1 and J is TRBJ2-1; 8 bases match TRBD1. CDR1 is WNHNN, CDR2 SYGVQD, per germline (reference sequence). The CDR3 extends over 14 amino acids. V lost 3 bases, J lost 8 bases, and 6 bases stayed unmatched.